The 21 T cell receptor beta chains in this list originate from one sample, sequenced in a study of cytomegalovirus exposure and HLA in healthy donors. With 60 Vbeta and 13 Jbeta primers, the PCR was carried out. Some clones are missing from TCRdb's copy, which holds only in-frame ones; the method was immunoSEQ multiplex PCR. The table has under 200,000 clones, 85% seen once. Sequenced sample: PBMCs. These receptors all come from a woman between 50 and 59 years old in good health and CMV-seronegative.

This clone was found a few times. This chain connects TRBV10-3 to TRBJ1-1; 8 bases align to TRBD1. Germline lookup yields CDR1 ENHRY and CDR2 SYGVKD. The CDR3 has 14 residues. J lost 3 bases, V lost 6 bases, and 6 bases had no gene match. The CDR3 nucleotides read TGTGCCATCAGGCCTACAGGGGGAGACACTGAAGCTTTCTTT. This gives the protein CAIRPTGGDTEAFF.

This clone was counted a few times. This sequence joins TRBV18 and TRBJ1-5; possible D gene TRBD1, 5 bases. This CDR3 spans 16 amino acids. V was pared by 2 bases and J by 4 bases, with 15 bases between. Germline V CDR1 and CDR2: KGHSH, LQKENI. This CDR3 is CASSPSARVSNQPQHF. The CDR3 DNA sequence: TGTGCCAGCTCACCATCTGCCAGGGTTAGTAATCAGCCCCAGCATTTT.

This chain uses TRBV11-2 with TRBJ2-7; maybe TRBD2 (6 bases). Per the germline V gene, CDR1 is SGHAT and CDR2 is FQNNGV. This CDR3 is built from 12 residues. The V end was cut by 8 bases, the J end by 4 bases, with 12 bases between. CDR3 loop: CASGGSRYEQYF. DNA of the CDR3: TGTGCCAGCGGAGGGAGTCGGTACGAGCAGTACTTC.

J is TRBJ1-1 and V is TRBV7-2; D gene unclear. V lost 6 bases and J 0 bases, leaving 8 bases between the germline ends. The CDR3 has 13 amino acids. The V gene's germline CDR1 is SGHTA and CDR2 FQGNSA. CDR3 sequence (DNA): TGTGCCAGCAGGGAGGCGTTGAACACTGAAGCTTTCTTT. It is translated as CASREALNTEAFF.

The rearrangement joins TRBV19 to TRBJ1-1; maybe TRBD1 (5 bases). CDR1 and CDR2 from the germline V gene are LNHDA and SQIVND (reference sequence). Deletions cut 7 bases from V and 1 base from J, with 19 bases between. The CDR3 totals 16 residues. The CDR3 DNA sequence: TGTGCCAGTACTATCTCTCGGGGGACGGAGAACACTGAAGCTTTCTTT. Amino acids: CASTISRGTENTEAFF.

This clone was seen more than once but under ten times. One end of the junction is discordant with germline, which a read error may explain. The chain is built from TRBV7-9 and TRBJ1-2; no reliable D call. The CDR3 has 13 amino acids. The germline gives CDR1 SEHNR, CDR2 FQNEAQ (reference sequence). CDR3 DNA sequence: TGTTCCAGCAGCTTAGGTGACACCAAATCGTCTACCTTC. Translating gives CSSSLGDTKSSTF.

This chain joins TRBV2 and TRBJ2-2; D not resolved. The length of the CDR3 is 14 residues. Deletions cut 9 bases from V and 1 base from J, with 12 bases between. Germline loops: CDR1 SNHLY, CDR2 FYNNEI. The CDR3 reads CASCGTMNTGELFF. The CDR3 DNA reads TGTGCCAGTTGCGGCACCATGAACACCGGGGAGCTGTTTTTT.

Worth noting for this clone: Other DNA sequences in the sample encode the same CDR3. V gene TRBV7-6 combines with J gene TRBJ2-7, with 7 bases lining up with TRBD1. With 1 base clipped from V and 2 bases from J, the junction kept 2 bases outside the gene matches. Germline V gene data show CDR1 as SGHVS and CDR2 as FNYEAQ. The CDR3 is made up of 14 amino acids. The CDR3 region has the DNA TGTGCCAGCAGCTTAGACAGGGGTCCCTACGAGCAGTACTTC. Translation gives CASSLDRGPYEQYF.

As to this clone: Other DNA sequences in this sample translate to the same CDR3. This sequence joins TRBV7-8 and TRBJ2-7, with 9 bases matching TRBD2. The V gene's germline CDR1 is SGHVS and CDR2 FQNEAQ. This CDR3 comprises 15 residues. J was trimmed by 2 bases and V by 4 bases; bases with no gene match: 6. The CDR3 is CASSSGLAVTYEQYF. CDR3 nucleotide sequence: TGTGCCAGCAGCTCGGGACTAGCAGTTACCTACGAGCAGTACTTC.

This chain links TRBV5-1 with TRBJ2-5; D remains ambiguous. CDR1 is SGHRS, CDR2 YFSETQ, per germline. Trimming removed 3 bases at V and 3 bases at J, with 12 bases between. The CDR3 has 14 residues. As DNA, the CDR3 is TGCGCCAGCAGCTCTGGATCTAGTGAAGAGACCCAGTACTTC. This encodes CASSSGSSEETQYF. Using reference TRBV5-1 and TRBJ2-5 for the parts outside the CDR3, the full variable domain is KAGVTQTPRYLIKTRGQQVTLSCSPISGHRSVSWYQQTPGQGLQFLFEYFSETQRNKGNFPGRFSGRQFSNSRSEMNVSTLELGDSALYLCASSSGSSEETQYFGPGTRLLVL.

The chain joins TRBV7-3 to TRBJ2-2; TRBD2 is a possible D gene (6 bases). Germline CDR1 reads SGHTA; CDR2 reads FQGTGA. This CDR3 region has 15 residues. With 5 bases removed from V and 1 base from J, the gap between germline ends came to 11 bases. The CDR3: CASSPRRGNTGELFF. In DNA form, the CDR3 reads TGTGCCAGCAGCCCCCGGAGGGGGAACACCGGGGAGCTGTTTTTT.

The chain uses TRBV28 and TRBJ2-3; 9 bases fit TRBD1. Germline V CDR1 and CDR2: MDHEN, SYDVKM. After removal of 5 bases from V and 0 bases from J, the junction contained 6 bases not matched to a gene. This CDR3 region has 16 residues. The CDR3 bases are TGTGCCAGCAGTCCAAGGACAGGGGTGAGCACAGATACGCAGTATTTT. This codes for CASSPRTGVSTDTQYF.

The chain combines TRBV9 with TRBJ2-5; 8 nucleotides align to TRBD2. The germline V gene has CDR1 SGDLS and CDR2 YYNGEE. Trimming took 2 bases from V and 2 from J; bases not matched to a gene: 5. The CDR3 totals 15 residues. The CDR3 here is CASSVASGRQETQYF. CDR3 coding DNA: TGTGCCAGCAGCGTCGCTAGCGGGCGTCAAGAGACCCAGTACTTC.

This sequence joins TRBV6-5 and TRBJ1-4, with 7 bases identical to TRBD1. Germline lookup yields CDR1 MNHEY and CDR2 SVGAGI. There are 15 residues in the CDR3. The J segment lost 3 bases and the V segment lost 6 bases, leaving 7 bases of the junction unmatched. CDR3: CASRAGQASNEKLFF. The CDR3 coding sequence is TGTGCCAGCAGGGCAGGACAGGCTTCTAATGAAAAACTGTTTTTT.

This chain joins TRBV27 and TRBJ1-2, with 8 positions matching TRBD1. From germline, CDR1 is MNHEY and CDR2 SMNVEV (reference sequence). V lost 5 bases to trimming and J lost 8 bases; unmatched junction nucleotides: 7. CDR3 length: 13 amino acids. The CDR3 nucleotides are TGTGCCAGCAGTGGAACAGGGGGGGAAGGCTACACCTTC. As protein: CASSGTGGEGYTF.

This chain links TRBV19 with TRBJ1-4; tentative D call: TRBD1 (6 bases). V was cut by 8 bases and J by 0 bases, with 16 bases left in between. Germline loops: CDR1 LNHDA, CDR2 SQIVND (reference sequence). The length of the CDR3 is 16 residues. CDR3 nucleotide sequence: TGTGCCAGTCGACGTATACAGGGTGCAACTAATGAAAAACTGTTTTTT. Protein sequence: CASRRIQGATNEKLFF.

The CDR3 DNA reads TGCGCCAGCAGCCAAGGACCGACTGACGACTATGGCTACACCTTC. Translating gives CASSQGPTDDYGYTF. This chain joins TRBV4-1 and TRBJ1-2, with no clear D. Deletions cut 1 base from V and 3 bases from J, with 12 bases between. CDR1 and CDR2 (germline): MGHRA, YSYEKL. This CDR3 is 15 amino acids long.

The chain employs TRBV5-1 and TRBJ2-1, with 10 nucleotides matching TRBD2. The CDR3 extends over 15 amino acids. Germline values: CDR1 SGHRS, CDR2 YFSETQ. Losses at the gene ends were 0 bases for V and 6 bases for J; bases not matched to a gene: 3. The CDR3 region is CASSLEQRGGNEQFF. As DNA, the CDR3 is TGCGCCAGCAGCTTGGAGCAGCGGGGGGGCAATGAGCAGTTCTTC.

The CDR3 coding sequence is TGTGCCAGCAGCCAAGATAATACAGGGGTAATAACTGGAAACACCATATATTTT. Protein: CASSQDNTGVITGNTIYF. The chain recombines TRBV4-2 with TRBJ1-3; 7 bases line up with TRBD1. This CDR3 region has 18 residues. The J segment lost 2 bases and the V segment lost 0 bases, leaving 10 bases of the junction unmatched. The germline gives CDR1 LGHNA, CDR2 YNFKEQ.

The gene calls are TRBV6-6 and TRBJ2-2; the match to TRBD1 covers 9 bases. The CDR3 length is 16 residues. Germline V lookup: CDR1 MNHNY, CDR2 SVGAGI (reference sequence). J lost 9 bases, V lost 6 bases, and 14 bases had no gene match. The CDR3 sequence: CASRTGGTGFARELFF. CDR3 DNA sequence: TGTGCCAGCAGGACAGGTGGGACAGGGTTTGCTCGGGAGCTGTTTTTT.

The chain recombines TRBV27 with TRBJ2-1, with TRBD1 matching over 8 bases. The V gene end was trimmed by 5 bases and the J gene end by 0 bases; junction bases not matched to a gene: 3. Germline V gene data show CDR1 as MNHEY and CDR2 as SMNVEV (reference sequence). This CDR3 comprises 15 residues. The CDR3 sequence: CASSLGQGSYNEQFF. The CDR3 DNA sequence: TGTGCCAGCAGTCTTGGACAGGGCTCCTACAATGAGCAGTTCTTC.